This T cell receptor beta chain was obtained from a study of blood T cell repertoires in COVID-19. For the study at large: The cDNA or gDNA used as material had been derived from T cells, B-cell-depleted T cells, or PBMCs.

Authors' data handling: The assay estimated nucleated cells by amplifying reference gene primers. TCRdb keeps only in-frame clones here, not all; method: immunoSEQ multiplex PCR. V, J and clone size reflect that table, while D and trimming were determined from the DNA. The sample includes a few hundred thousand clones, around 83% of them seen just once. Seattle cases were enrolled at active infection and followed longitudinally. The sequence was obtained from a woman aged 80 or over with COVID-19, enrolled during active disease. Sequencing was performed on peripheral blood.

The CDR3 DNA follows: TGTGCCAGCTCGACAGGGTCAAATCAGCCCCAGCATTTT. It encodes CASSTGSNQPQHF. This chain links TRBV3-1 (or the pseudogene TRBV3-2) with TRBJ1-5; 7 nucleotides line up with TRBD1. This CDR3 contains 13 residues. The germline gives CDR1 LGHDT, CDR2 YNNKEL (reference sequence). After removal of 8 bases from V and 4 bases from J, the junction contained 5 bases not matched to a gene.